This is a list of T cell receptor beta chains from one sample in a study of shared clonotypes between healthy human individuals. Libraries were prepared by immunoSEQ multiplex PCR; TCRdb keeps only in-frame clonotypes and omits some of them. The table has around 500,000 clones, about 79% seen once. Sequencing used PBMCs. The receptors were gathered from a woman in her forties in good health. Some clones in this sample may be carry-over from other donors' samples. Both conserved end residues are part of each CDR3. The D gene is left open where the match is weak. For some rows the clone size is stated as once, few or many, or as a class when expanded; others skip it.

>TRBJ1-6|TRBV4-3|-|few
CASSPRPGYNSPLHF
TGCGCCAGCAGCCCGAGGCCCGGATATAATTCACCCCTCCACTTT
>TRBJ2-3|TRBV28|TRBD2|-
CASSLLAGTNTDTQYF
TGTGCCAGCAGTCTGCTAGCGGGAACCAACACAGATACGCAGTATTTT
>TRBJ2-1|TRBV21-1|-|-
CASSLKHEGEGTSGRWYNEQFF
TGTGCCAGCAGCCTCAAACATGAGGGGGAGGGGACTAGCGGGAGATGGTACAATGAGCAGTTCTTC
>TRBJ1-4|TRBV18|-|few
CASSPDRGRGLFF
TGTGCCAGCTCACCCGACCGGGGACGCGGACTGTTTTTT
>TRBJ2-1|TRBV7-2|TRBD2|-
CASSFRGGLAGYNEQFF
TGTGCCAGCAGCTTTAGGGGGGGCCTAGCGGGATACAATGAGCAGTTCTTC
>TRBJ1-3|TRBV7-6|-|few
CASSLDLAPDRVSGNTIYF
TGTGCCAGCAGCTTAGACTTGGCCCCCGACAGAGTCTCTGGAAACACCATATATTTT
>TRBJ2-5|TRBV7-3|-|few
CASSLRGGEQETQYF
TGTGCCAGCAGCCTCCGAGGCGGGGAACAAGAGACCCAGTACTTC
>TRBJ1-5|TRBV28|-|-
CASSRTQGRQPQHF
TGTGCCAGCAGCCGAACCCAGGGTCGGCAGCCCCAGCATTTT
>TRBJ2-1|TRBV4-1|-|-
CASNLHFESDNEQFF
TGCGCCAGCAACCTCCACTTTGAGAGCGACAATGAGCAGTTCTTC
>TRBJ2-5|TRBV4-2|-|-
CASSQDRSAGTQYF
TGTGCCAGCAGCCAAGATAGGAGCGCTGGGACCCAGTACTTC
>TRBJ2-7|TRBV7-2|-|-
CASSLVASTYEQYF
TGTGCCAGCAGCTTAGTGGCCTCCACCTACGAGCAGTACTTC
>TRBJ2-1|TRBV27|-|-
CASSPRRNEQFF
TGTGCCAGCAGTCCCCGGAGGAATGAGCAGTTCTTC
>TRBJ2-3|TRBV28|-|many
CASSRPGRGDTQYF
TGTGCCAGCAGTCGACCCGGCAGGGGAGATACGCAGTATTTT
>TRBJ2-1|TRBV11-2|TRBD2|once
CASSLSGTNVYEQFF
TGTGCCAGCAGCTTATCCGGGACTAATGTGTATGAGCAGTTCTTC
>TRBJ2-7|TRBV5-4|TRBD1|-
CASSGRGQGGYEQYF
TGTGCCAGCAGCGGACGGGGACAGGGAGGTTACGAGCAGTACTTC
>TRBJ2-3|TRBV6-1|TRBD2|-
CASSAQASGAGDTQYF
TGTGCCAGCAGTGCGCAGGCTAGCGGAGCAGGCGATACGCAGTATTTT
>TRBJ2-3|TRBV25-1|-|-
CASSPPGKVVFDTQYF
TGTGCCAGCAGTCCCCCGGGGAAAGTGGTATTTGATACGCAGTATTTT
>TRBJ1-1|TRBV2|-|-
CASSDPRGRTEAFF
TGTGCCAGCAGTGATCCCCGGGGTAGGACTGAAGCTTTCTTT
>TRBJ2-6|TRBV2|-|-
CASSGVGANVLTF
TGTGCCAGCTCGGGGGTTGGGGCCAACGTCCTGACTTTC
>TRBJ2-3|TRBV11-3|TRBD2|-
CASSPGTSGRTDTQYF
TGTGCCAGCAGCCCCGGGACTAGCGGCCGCACAGATACGCAGTATTTT
>TRBJ2-7|TRBV29-1|-|once
CSVARTASYEQYF
TGCAGCGTAGCCCGGACAGCCTCCTACGAGCAGTACTTC
>TRBJ2-7|TRBV6-1|-|-
CASSDPGRGASYEQYF
TGTGCCAGCAGTGACCCCGGGCGGGGAGCGTCGTACGAGCAGTACTTC
>TRBJ2-5|TRBV5-4|TRBD2|-
CASSLYSGRARETQYF
TGTGCCAGCAGCTTGTACAGCGGGAGGGCCCGGGAGACCCAGTACTTC
>TRBJ2-1|TRBV5-4|TRBD1|-
CASSLDRVYNEQFF
TGTGCCAGCAGCTTAGACAGGGTTTACAATGAGCAGTTCTTC
>TRBJ2-1|TRBV30|-|-
CAWSKGPGGEQFF
TGTGCCTGGAGTAAGGGACCCGGGGGTGAGCAGTTCTTC
>TRBJ2-7|TRBV9|TRBD2|-
CASSEGLAGASHEQYF
TGTGCCAGCAGCGAGGGACTAGCGGGAGCTTCCCACGAGCAGTACTTC
>TRBJ2-3|TRBV7-2|-|-
CASSWGRSDTQYF
TGTGCCAGCAGCTGGGGTCGGTCAGATACGCAGTATTTT
>TRBJ2-2|TRBV7-3|-|-
CASSSPSTGELFF
TGTGCCAGCAGCTCCCCCAGCACCGGGGAGCTGTTTTTT
>TRBJ2-3|TRBV28|TRBD2|-
CASSLLAGGTDTQYF
TGTGCCAGCAGTCTACTAGCGGGAGGCACAGATACGCAGTATTTT
>TRBJ2-7|TRBV27|-|-
CASSLGRGYYEQYF
TGTGCCAGCAGCCTGGGGCGGGGATACTACGAGCAGTACTTC
>TRBJ2-3|TRBV6-6|-|few
CASSGGTLSTDTQYF
TGTGCCAGCAGTGGCGGGACACTTAGCACAGATACGCAGTATTTT
>TRBJ1-3|TRBV6-4|TRBD1|-
CAGSQAGTGGDWNTIYF
TGTGCCGGATCACAGGCGGGGACAGGGGGAGATTGGAACACCATATATTTT
>TRBJ2-6|TRBV27|TRBD1|-
CASRDRTQFLGPFSGANVLTF
TGTGCCAGCAGGGACAGGACCCAGTTTTTGGGCCCCTTCTCTGGGGCCAACGTCCTGACTTTC
>TRBJ2-7|TRBV30|TRBD2|-
CAWREGTSGYYEQYF
TGTGCCTGGAGGGAAGGGACTAGCGGATACTACGAGCAGTACTTC
>TRBJ2-3|TRBV5-1|-|-
CASSLAADTDTQYF
TGCGCCAGCAGCTTGGCTGCGGACACAGATACGCAGTATTTT
>TRBJ2-1|TRBV15|TRBD2|-
CATSRDQASGTIYNEQFF
TGTGCCACCAGCAGAGATCAGGCTAGCGGGACCATATACAATGAGCAGTTCTTC
>TRBJ2-1|TRBV19|-|-
CASSISYPIGANNEQFF
TGTGCCAGTAGTATCTCCTACCCCATCGGAGCAAACAATGAGCAGTTCTTC
>TRBJ1-2|TRBV10-2|TRBD1|-
CASRGTGVVHGYTF
TGCGCCAGCAGGGGGACAGGGGTCGTCCATGGCTACACCTTC
>TRBJ2-3|TRBV10-2|-|-
CASSPEDSNYSPQYF
TGCGCCAGCTCCCCGGAGGACAGCAACTACTCGCCGCAGTATTTT
>TRBJ1-5|TRBV6-1|TRBD1|once
CASSQLQGANQPQHF
TGTGCCAGCAGTCAACTTCAGGGGGCCAATCAGCCCCAGCATTTT
>TRBJ1-5|TRBV2|TRBD1|-
CASSERTGGNQPQHF
TGTGCCAGCAGTGAACGGACAGGTGGAAATCAGCCCCAGCATTTT
>TRBJ1-2|TRBV6-5|TRBD1|-
CASSNDRVMSYTF
TGTGCCAGCAGTAATGACAGGGTCATGAGCTACACCTTC
>TRBJ1-1|TRBV11-2|TRBD1|few
CASSLVFGTGQTEAFF
TGTGCCAGCAGCTTAGTCTTCGGGACAGGGCAAACTGAAGCTTTCTTT
>TRBJ1-2|TRBV6-5|-|-
CASSSGRANYGYTF
TGTGCCAGCAGCTCCGGTAGAGCTAACTATGGCTACACCTTC
>TRBJ2-3|TRBV5-1|-|many
CASSLAADTQYF
TGCGCCAGCAGCTTGGCGGCAGATACGCAGTATTTT
>TRBJ1-4|TRBV6-5|-|-
CASSYPADGRGKLFF
TGTGCCAGCAGTTACCCCGCCGATGGTCGGGGAAAACTGTTTTTT
>TRBJ1-1|TRBV5-6|-|-
CASSSTRRITEAFF
TGTGCCAGCAGCTCCACGCGCCGGATCACTGAAGCTTTCTTT
>TRBJ2-5|TRBV7-2|TRBD1|-
CASSFQGQKETQYF
TGTGCCAGCAGCTTCCAGGGACAGAAAGAGACCCAGTACTTC
>TRBJ2-5|TRBV10-3|-|-
CAISFDRSETQYF
TGTGCCATCAGTTTCGATCGGTCAGAGACCCAGTACTTC
>TRBJ2-3|TRBV30|-|-
CAWSRPGTRSSTDTQYF
TGTGCCTGGAGTCGCCCCGGGACACGTTCTAGCACAGATACGCAGTATTTT
>TRBJ2-7|TRBV28|TRBD2|few
CASSSVLKRREGYEQYF
TGTGCCAGCAGTTCCGTCCTTAAGAGGCGGGAGGGCTACGAGCAGTACTTC
>TRBJ2-1|TRBV11-2|TRBD2|-
CASSSGLALRNEQFF
TGTGCCAGCAGCTCCGGACTAGCGTTACGCAATGAGCAGTTCTTC
>TRBJ1-5|TRBV6-1|-|many
CASSEDVTGNQPQHF
TGTGCCAGCAGTGAAGACGTCACAGGCAATCAGCCCCAGCATTTT
>TRBJ2-7|TRBV5-1|TRBD1|-
CASSPQGGKAYEQYF
TGCGCCAGCAGCCCACAGGGGGGTAAGGCCTACGAGCAGTACTTC